The next 32 T cell receptor beta chains were all read from a single sample in a study of OX40 agonist ivuxolimab in advanced cancers. Libraries were made using the immunoSEQ multiplex PCR assay. Not all clones reach the TCRdb copy of this immuneACCESS table, which keeps in-frame sequences only. Checked studies attribute under half of the gap to unresolved V genes and leave the rest unexplained. The sample data list 40,000 to 50,000 clones, and 86% of these were observed just once. Jointly, the top ten make up around 10% of the sample. The specimen was CD4+ or CD8+ T cells sorted from blood, collected in a trial of the OX40 agonist ivuxolimab. These receptors were taken from an adult with an advanced solid tumor such as melanoma, head and neck, liver or kidney cancer.

This clone has a single count. This rearrangement joins TRBV27 to TRBJ2-6; weak D call: TRBD1 (6 bases). Germline CDR1 is MNHEY and CDR2 is SMNVEV (reference sequence). This CDR3 is 14 amino acids long. The V gene lost 5 bases and the J gene lost 2 bases, with 7 bases spanning the gap. The CDR3 loop is CASSHRAGANVLTF. CDR3 DNA sequence: TGTGCCAGCAGTCACAGGGCTGGGGCCAACGTCCTGACTTTC.

The V and J genes are TRBV7-2 and TRBJ2-5, with unresolved D. Trimming cost V 8 bases and J 4 bases, with 14 bases left between them. The germline gives CDR1 SGHTA, CDR2 FQGNSA. This CDR3 contains 13 residues. This chain's CDR3 is CASAPNRRETQYF. The CDR3 nucleotides read TGTGCCAGCGCCCCAAACCGAAGAGAGACCCAGTACTTC.

This chain links TRBV5-1 with TRBJ1-6; D is uncertain. This CDR3 comprises 16 residues. V lost 4 bases and J lost 5, with 16 bases in between. The germline V gene has CDR1 SGHRS and CDR2 YFSETQ. This chain's CDR3 is CASSPAQRNHNSPLHF. Written as DNA, the CDR3 is TGCGCCAGCAGCCCAGCACAGCGAAACCATAATTCACCCCTCCACTTT.

This clone showed up just a few times. This chain connects TRBV19 to TRBJ2-3; TRBD1 matches at 12 bases. The ends lost 7 bases at V and 5 bases at J; junction bases unmatched: 7. This CDR3 comprises 15 residues. Germline V gene lookup returns CDR1 LNHDA and CDR2 SQIVND (reference sequence). In nucleotides, the CDR3 is TGTGCCAGTACGGTGGGACAGGGGGCGGGAGATACGCAGTATTTT. Protein product: CASTVGQGAGDTQYF.

The gene calls are TRBV28 and TRBJ2-5, with unresolved D. Germline loops: CDR1 MDHEN, CDR2 SYDVKM. This CDR3 has 15 amino acids. Trimming cost V 2 bases and J 0 bases, with 10 bases left between them. The CDR3 loop is CASSLNPTYQETQYF. The CDR3 DNA reads TGTGCCAGCAGTTTAAACCCCACGTACCAAGAGACCCAGTACTTC.

The chain joins TRBV9 to TRBJ1-1; 7 bases are a match to TRBD1. The CDR3 is made up of 16 amino acids. Unmatched junction bases numbered 11, after V lost 1 base and J lost 5 bases. Germline values: CDR1 SGDLS, CDR2 YYNGEE. CDR3 DNA sequence: TGTGCCAGCAGCGTATTCCCCCTGGGACAGACGACTGAAGCTTTCTTT. Encoded protein: CASSVFPLGQTTEAFF.

This clone is judged medium-sized. The V call is TRBV12-5, the J call TRBJ2-2; a weak D match, TRBD2 (6 bases). This CDR3 is built from 11 residues. Trimming removed 11 bases at V and 6 bases at J, with 10 bases between. Germline V gene lookup returns CDR1 LGHNT and CDR2 FRNRAP. The DNA for the CDR3 is TGTGCTGGAGGGGACGCCGGGGAGCTGTTTTTT. Protein product: CAGGDAGELFF. The full variable domain, its missing parts supplied by reference TRBV12-5 and TRBJ2-2, is DARVTQTPRHKVTEMGQEVTMRCQPILGHNTVFWYRQTMMQGLELLAYFRNRAPLDDSGMPKDRFSAEMPDATLATLKIQPSEPRDSAVYFCAGGDAGELFFGEGSRLTVL.

The rearrangement joins TRBV9 to TRBJ2-1; 9 positions match TRBD2. CDR1 is SGDLS, CDR2 YYNGEE, per germline. This CDR3 spans 17 amino acids. J was trimmed by 6 bases and V by 0 bases; bases with no gene match: 10. CDR3 bases: TGTGCCAGCAGCGTAGAGGCTAGCGGGACGTCGCTCAATGAGCAGTTCTTC. This encodes CASSVEASGTSLNEQFF.

CDR3 DNA sequence: TGCGCCAGCAGCCAAGATACGTGGGATGCGGGAAACATTCAGTACTTC. It specifies CASSQDTWDAGNIQYF. The V call is TRBV4-3, the J call TRBJ2-4; maybe TRBD2 (5 bases). V lost 0 bases, J lost 6 bases, and 15 bases lay in between. The CDR3 runs to 16 residues. Germline values: CDR1 LGHNA, CDR2 YSLEER.

This clone was detected once. The chain links TRBV7-6 to TRBJ2-7; D is undetermined. CDR1 and CDR2 from the germline V gene are SGHVS and FNYEAQ. Trimming shortened V by 4 bases and J by 3 bases, and 16 bases separated the two germline ends. The CDR3 runs to 15 residues. CDR3 amino acids: CASSSNPVNLYEQYF. The CDR3 DNA follows: TGTGCCAGCAGCTCCAACCCGGTCAACCTCTACGAGCAGTACTTC.

This rearrangement joins TRBV9 to TRBJ1-4, with D tentatively TRBD1 (6 bases). Trimming removed 4 bases from V and 5 bases from J, with 24 bases in between. CDR1 is SGDLS, CDR2 YYNGEE, per germline. The CDR3 totals 18 residues. The CDR3 nucleotides read TGTGCCAGCAGCTCCACACCGGGGGACCAGGGGCCAAATGAAAAACTGTTTTTT. This sequence encodes CASSSTPGDQGPNEKLFF.

This clone came up once. This chain joins TRBV4-3 and TRBJ1-1; D is unclear. Germline assignment: CDR1 LGHNA and CDR2 YSLEER. The CDR3 length is 13 residues. The ends were cut back, 0 bases at V and 5 bases at J, with 7 bases in the middle. The CDR3 DNA reads as TGCGCCAGCAGCCAAGATTCTGGGACTGAAGCTTTCTTT. Translating gives CASSQDSGTEAFF.

The chain couples TRBV7-6 to TRBJ2-1; D possibly uses TRBD1 or TRBD2 (6 bases each). Trimming stripped 5 bases from V and 4 bases from J, with 15 bases between. The CDR3 consists of 15 residues. CDR1 is SGHVS, CDR2 FNYEAQ, per germline. CDR3 region: CASSGGPTKYNEQFF. The DNA of the CDR3 is TGTGCCAGCAGCGGGGGGCCTACTAAGTACAATGAGCAGTTCTTC.

The chain uses TRBV9 and TRBJ2-3, with D perhaps being TRBD1 or TRBD2 (6 bases each). The CDR3 loop spans 14 amino acids. Trimming removed 7 bases at V and 5 bases at J, with 17 bases between. Germline CDR1 is SGDLS and CDR2 is YYNGEE. The DNA of the CDR3 is TGTGCCAGCGATGCGAACGGGGGCCAAGATACGCAGTATTTT. Protein sequence: CASDANGGQDTQYF.

This clone was picked up one time. The chain is built from TRBV4-1 and TRBJ2-7, with 9 bases matching TRBD1. CDR3 size: 14 residues. The germline gives CDR1 MGHRA, CDR2 YSYEKL. Unmatched junction bases numbered 9, after V lost 3 bases and J lost 9 bases. CDR3 sequence reads: CASSQGQGATWQYF. CDR3 DNA: TGCGCCAGCAGCCAGGGACAGGGAGCAACCTGGCAGTACTTC.

This clone was recorded a few times. Other DNA variants within this sample encode the same CDR3. This sequence joins TRBV18 and TRBJ1-2; weak D call: TRBD1 (5 bases). With 4 bases removed from V and 5 bases from J, the gap between germline ends came to 17 bases. There are 15 residues in the CDR3. Germline CDR1 reads KGHSH; CDR2 reads LQKENI. The CDR3 nucleotides read TGTGCCAGCTCACGACAAGCAGGGAGTGGTTATGGCTACACCTTC. Translation: CASSRQAGSGYGYTF.

The chain couples TRBV10-3 to TRBJ2-7, with 14 bases lining up with TRBD2. Trimming removed 10 bases from V and 2 bases from J; junction bases left unmatched: 10. Germline values: CDR1 ENHRY, CDR2 SYGVKD. The CDR3 has 16 amino acids. CDR3 region: CATGLAGGQEAYEQYF. In DNA, the CDR3 is TGTGCCACCGGACTAGCGGGAGGACAAGAGGCCTACGAGCAGTACTTC.

The chain is built from TRBV4-1 and TRBJ2-1; no clear D. The germline CDR1 and CDR2 sequences are MGHRA and YSYEKL. The CDR3 length is 15 residues. V was shortened by 6 bases and J by 0 bases, with 12 bases between the two germline ends. CDR3 sequence: CASRPGPSSYNEQFF. DNA for the CDR3: TGCGCCAGCAGACCCGGACCCAGCTCCTACAATGAGCAGTTCTTC.

The J gene is TRBJ2-7, the V gene TRBV28; D assignment may be TRBD1 or TRBD2 (5 bases each). CDR1 and CDR2 (germline): MDHEN, SYDVKM. V gave up 5 bases and J gave up 3 bases, with 17 bases separating them. The CDR3 covers 15 residues. The CDR3 region is CASSPGPLRGYEQYF. The CDR3 bases are TGTGCCAGCAGTCCCGGACCCCTGAGGGGCTACGAGCAGTACTTC. The whole variable domain, remainder taken from reference TRBV28 and TRBJ2-7, is DVKVTQSSRYLVKRTGEKVFLECVQDMDHENMFWYRQDPGLGLRLIYFSYDVKMKEKGDIPEGYSVSREKKERFSLILESASTNQTSMYLCASSPGPLRGYEQYFGPGTRLTVT.

J is TRBJ1-2 and V is TRBV2, with no clear D. The germline CDR1 and CDR2 sequences are SNHLY and FYNNEI. V lost 6 bases to trimming and J lost 8 bases, with 7 bases between them. The CDR3 length is 10 residues. CDR3 sequence: CASSGRGYTF. CDR3 DNA sequence: TGTGCCAGCAGCGGTAGAGGCTACACCTTC.

The rearrangement uses TRBV7-8 and TRBJ1-5, with D maybe TRBD1 (5 bases). The germline gives CDR1 SGHVS, CDR2 FQNEAQ. V was cut by 0 bases and J by 0 bases, with 9 bases left in between. This CDR3 is 16 amino acids long. CDR3 DNA: TGTGCCAGCAGCTTAGCGCGGGGGAATAGCAATCAGCCCCAGCATTTT. Residues: CASSLARGNSNQPQHF.

This clone showed up just a few times. This chain connects TRBV29-1 to TRBJ1-2; TRBD1 matches 7 bases. The CDR3 spans 17 residues. Trimming removed 0 bases from V and 4 bases from J; junction bases left unmatched: 14. Looked up from germline, CDR1 is SQVTM and CDR2 is ANQGSEA. CDR3 DNA: TGCAGCGTTGAAGATCTTAGTAGAGGGGGCAATGGCTATGGCTACACCTTC. This sequence encodes CSVEDLSRGGNGYGYTF.

The V and J genes are TRBV6-6 and TRBJ1-6; the match to TRBD1 covers 11 bases. The CDR3 consists of 15 residues. Germline CDR1 and CDR2: MNHNY and SVGAGI (reference sequence). V lost 7 bases, J lost 7 bases, and 6 bases stayed unmatched. The CDR3 bases are TGTGCCAGCACCATTGGACAGGGGGCCAATTCACCCCTCCACTTT. Amino acid sequence: CASTIGQGANSPLHF.

This chain links TRBV7-2 with TRBJ2-7, with 10 bases aligning to TRBD2. The germline CDR1 and CDR2 sequences are SGHTA and FQGNSA. The CDR3 covers 14 residues. V lost 5 bases to trimming and J lost 3 bases; unmatched junction nucleotides: 4. CDR3 nucleotides: TGTGCCAGCAGCAAACTAGCGGGGTACTACGAGCAGTACTTC. Amino acid sequence: CASSKLAGYYEQYF.

The rearrangement links TRBV9 to TRBJ2-1; D may be TRBD1 (6 bases). CDR3 length equals 13 residues. Germline-derived CDR1 and CDR2 are SGDLS and YYNGEE. V lost 3 bases and J lost 6, with 10 bases in between. The CDR3 protein is CASSDRVGNEQFF. CDR3 sequence (DNA): TGTGCCAGCAGCGACAGGGTCGGCAATGAGCAGTTCTTC.

The genes are TRBV27 and TRBJ2-2; the match to TRBD1 covers 8 bases. The CDR3 runs 16 residues. J lost 1 base, V lost 4 bases, and 5 bases had no gene match. Germline V gene lookup returns CDR1 MNHEY and CDR2 SMNVEV (reference sequence). The CDR3 loop is CASSSRTGMNTGELFF. The CDR3 DNA is TGTGCCAGCAGTTCGAGGACAGGGATGAACACCGGGGAGCTGTTTTTT.

The chain uses TRBV4-3 and TRBJ1-4; D is perhaps TRBD1 (5 bases). This CDR3 is built from 16 residues. V lost 0 bases and J 7 bases, leaving 15 bases between the germline ends. Germline CDR1 is LGHNA and CDR2 is YSLEER. The DNA of the CDR3 is TGCGCCAGCAGCCAAGAGGCCTGGGGGGAAAGTGAAAAACTGTTTTTT. Translated, it gives CASSQEAWGESEKLFF.

The V gene is TRBV7-9, the J gene TRBJ2-5; D remains unclear. The CDR3 spans 15 residues. Trimming cost V 6 bases and J 1 base, with 15 bases left between them. Germline V gene sequence: CDR1 SEHNR, CDR2 FQNEAQ (reference sequence). CDR3 region: CASSPVNRVQETQYF. CDR3 nucleotide sequence: TGTGCCAGCAGTCCCGTTAATCGGGTCCAAGAGACCCAGTACTTC.

The J gene is TRBJ1-5, the V gene TRBV27; D ambiguous. Trimming cost V 2 bases and J 2 bases, with 13 bases left between them. CDR3 length: 16 amino acids. Germline V gene data show CDR1 as MNHEY and CDR2 as SMNVEV (reference sequence). The CDR3 reads CASSLGSFGGNQPQHF. The CDR3, as DNA: TGTGCCAGCAGTTTAGGATCTTTTGGAGGCAATCAGCCCCAGCATTTT.

The chain is built from TRBV27 and TRBJ1-2; no clear D gene. The CDR3 contains 14 residues. CDR1 and CDR2 (germline): MNHEY, SMNVEV (reference sequence). V was shortened by 5 bases and J by 4 bases, with 14 bases between the two germline ends. The CDR3 bases are TGTGCCAGCAGTCCCCGAGGCTTTCCCTATGGCTACACCTTC. Amino acid sequence: CASSPRGFPYGYTF.

The chain is built from TRBV5-4 and TRBJ2-7, with TRBD1 identical over 8 bases. This CDR3 is built from 15 residues. The V segment lost 2 bases and the J segment 1 base; nucleotides outside the gene matches: 5. Germline values: CDR1 SGHNT, CDR2 YYREEE (reference sequence). CDR3 DNA sequence: TGTGCCAGCAGCTTTGGACAGGGAGTGTCCTACGAGCAGTACTTC. It translates to CASSFGQGVSYEQYF.

The J gene is TRBJ2-7, the V gene TRBV7-9, with TRBD2 matching over 14 bases. This CDR3 is built from 17 residues. Trimming cost V 0 bases and J 6 bases; bases outside gene matches: 7. Germline CDR1 and CDR2: SEHNR and FQNEAQ (reference sequence). The CDR3 DNA is TGTGCCAGCAGCTTAGCGGGGGGACTAGCGGGAGATCGCGAGCAGTACTTC. Translation gives CASSLAGGLAGDREQYF.